This T cell receptor (beta chain) was obtained from a study of technical replicates of blood from a handful of donors. The CDR3 length is 14 residues. Per germline, CDR1 LGHNA and CDR2 YSLEER. Trimming took off 0 bases at V and 1 base at J, with 4 bases between the two ends. This table comes from immunoSEQ multiplex PCR, and its TCRdb copy is limited to in-frame clones, with some not included. The sample contains 55,000 to 80,000 clones, around 92% of which appear only once. V and J are TRBV4-3 and TRBJ1-3; D is ambiguous. This TCR was sampled from a human donor in good health. Some clones in this sample may be carry-over from other donors' samples. The material sequenced was PBMCs. The CDR3 sequence is CASSQDRSGNTIYF. The CDR3 nucleotides are TGCGCCAGCAGCCAAGACAGGTCTGGAAACACCATATATTTT.